A selection of T cell receptor beta chains follows, all from one sample in a study of T cell repertoires in cytomegalovirus infection. TCRdb redid the calling of the reads with MiXCR, one entry per CDR3 protein. The sample lists about 240,000 distinct CDR3 sequences, more than 9% seen once, with about 1.5% in the top ten. Sequenced sample: PBMCs. The origin of the receptors is a human donor in good health (CMV status not recorded). Some clones in this sample may be carry-over from other donors' samples. CDR3s include the opening cysteine and the closing phenylalanine or tryptophan. D genes are given only for firm matches. Clone size is stated in some rows and not others, as once, few, many or a class when expanded.

many	.	TRBJ2-6	TRBV6-5	CASSLIAEGPSGANVLTF	TGTGCCAGCAGTTTGATAGCGGAGGGGCCCTCTGGGGCCAACGTCCTGACTTTC
many	TRBD1	TRBJ2-2	TRBV7-8	CASSFRQGGGGELFF	TGTGCCAGCAGCTTCAGACAGGGGGGGGGCGGGGAGCTGTTTTTT
many	TRBD2	TRBJ2-7	TRBV7-2	CASSAGLAGGANRYEQYF	TGTGCCAGCAGCGCCGGACTAGCGGGAGGGGCCAACAGGTACGAGCAGTACTTC
many	.	TRBJ1-5	TRBV7-8	CASSLGRVQPQHF	TGTGCCAGCAGCTTAGGACGGGTTCAGCCCCAGCATTTT
many	.	TRBJ2-5	TRBV7-2	CASALAGAQETQYF	TGTGCCAGCGCCCTCGCGGGGGCGCAAGAGACCCAGTACTTC
few	.	TRBJ2-5	TRBV6-5	CASKSTGRETQYF	TGTGCCAGCAAATCGACAGGGAGGGAGACCCAGTACTTC
.	TRBD1	TRBJ1-3	TRBV11-2	CASSFQGAGGNTIYF	TGTGCCAGCAGCTTCCAGGGGGCTGGTGGAAACACCATATATTTT
.	.	TRBJ2-1	TRBV25-1	CASSVSPSDEQFF	TGTGCCAGCAGTGTATCCCCCTCAGACGAGCAGTTCTTC
.	.	TRBJ2-4	TRBV3-1	CASSQEYRAAKNIQYF	TGTGCCAGCAGCCAAGAATATAGGGCGGCCAAAAACATTCAGTACTTC
.	.	TRBJ1-2	TRBV7-9	CASSLDLGEDGYTF	TGTGCCAGCAGCTTAGATTTAGGGGAGGATGGCTACACCTTC
.	.	TRBJ1-6	TRBV7-3	CASSLIREGNSPLHF	TGTGCCAGCAGCTTAATCAGGGAAGGGAATTCACCCCTCCACTTT
many	.	TRBJ1-1	TRBV2	CASSETPTDTEAFF	TGTGCCAGCAGTGAAACTCCCACTGACACTGAAGCTTTCTTT
few	.	TRBJ2-7	TRBV30	CAWTWGSSYEQYF	TGTGCCTGGACCTGGGGGAGTAGCTACGAGCAGTACTTC
few	TRBD1	TRBJ2-7	TRBV20-1	CSARRQGAQTVEQYF	TGCAGTGCTAGACGACAGGGGGCGCAAACTGTCGAGCAGTACTTC
many	.	TRBJ1-1	TRBV20-1	CSATTELQGIGPGTEAFF	TGCAGTGCTACAACGGAGCTCCAGGGGATAGGTCCTGGCACTGAAGCTTTCTTT
few	.	TRBJ2-7	TRBV2	CASGGLPNEQYF	TGTGCCAGCGGCGGACTTCCGAACGAGCAGTACTTC
few	.	TRBJ1-6	TRBV20-1	CSARDPRAPYSPLHF	TGCAGTGCTAGAGATCCCCGGGCCCCCTATTCACCCCTCCACTTT
few	TRBD1	TRBJ2-5	TRBV12-3/TRBV12-4	CASRSDRKETQYF	TGTGCCAGCAGGTCGGACAGGAAAGAGACCCAGTACTTC
few	TRBD2	TRBJ2-5	TRBV20-1	CSATVAGEETQYF	TGCAGTGCCACGGTAGCGGGAGAGGAGACCCAGTACTTC
few	.	TRBJ1-1	TRBV5-1	CASSLGGWGDRAFF	TGCGCCAGCAGCTTGGGAGGGTGGGGCGATCGAGCTTTCTTT
many	.	TRBJ2-2	TRBV7-2	CASSLFLVGAAGNTGELFF	TGTGCCAGCAGCTTGTTTTTAGTTGGCGCGGCGGGGAACACCGGGGAGCTGTTTTTT
few	.	TRBJ1-1	TRBV28	CASSLDSSEAFF	TGTGCCAGCAGTTTAGACAGCAGTGAAGCTTTCTTT
.	TRBD1	TRBJ2-7	TRBV29-1	CSVERGDRGGSYEQYF	TGCAGCGTTGAAAGGGGTGACAGGGGAGGCTCCTACGAGCAGTACTTC
.	.	TRBJ2-6	TRBV19	CASSIGSSGANVLTF	TGTGCCAGTAGTATAGGGAGCTCTGGGGCCAACGTCCTGACTTTC
many	TRBD1	TRBJ1-2	TRBV12-3/TRBV12-4	CASSLTGTVNYGYTF	TGTGCCAGCAGTTTAACGGGGACAGTGAACTATGGCTACACCTTC
.	TRBD2	TRBJ2-7	TRBV12-3/TRBV12-4	CANSPGGYEQYF	TGTGCCAACAGTCCCGGGGGGTACGAGCAGTACTTC
.	.	TRBJ2-7	TRBV5-1	CGSSLGTSSYEQYF	TGCGGCAGCAGCTTGGGGACCTCATCCTACGAGCAGTACTTC